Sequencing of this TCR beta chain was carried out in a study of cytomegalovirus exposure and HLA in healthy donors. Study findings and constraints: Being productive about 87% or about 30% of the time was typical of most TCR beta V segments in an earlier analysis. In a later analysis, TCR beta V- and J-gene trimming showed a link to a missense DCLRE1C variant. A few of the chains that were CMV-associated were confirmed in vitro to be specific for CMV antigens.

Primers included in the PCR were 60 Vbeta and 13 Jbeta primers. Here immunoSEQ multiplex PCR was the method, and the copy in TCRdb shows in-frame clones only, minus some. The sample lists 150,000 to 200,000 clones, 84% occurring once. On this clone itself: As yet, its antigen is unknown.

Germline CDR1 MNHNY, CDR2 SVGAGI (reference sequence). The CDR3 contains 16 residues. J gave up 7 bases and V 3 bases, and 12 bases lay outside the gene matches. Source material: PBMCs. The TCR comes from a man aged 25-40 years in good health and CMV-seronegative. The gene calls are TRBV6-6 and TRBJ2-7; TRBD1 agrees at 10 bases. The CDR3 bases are TGTGCCAGCAGTTATAGGACCGGGACAGGGGAGGGGGAGCAGTACTTC. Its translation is CASSYRTGTGEGEQYF.